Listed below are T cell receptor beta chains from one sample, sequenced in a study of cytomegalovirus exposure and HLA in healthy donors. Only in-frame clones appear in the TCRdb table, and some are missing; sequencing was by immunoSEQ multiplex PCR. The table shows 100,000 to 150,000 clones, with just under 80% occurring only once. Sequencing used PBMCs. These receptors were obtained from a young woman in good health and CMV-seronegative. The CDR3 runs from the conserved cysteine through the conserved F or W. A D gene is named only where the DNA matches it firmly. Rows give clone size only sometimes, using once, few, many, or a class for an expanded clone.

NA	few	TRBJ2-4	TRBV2	TGTGCCAGCAGTGAATATGTCAGGGGGGTTCAATGGGCCAAAAACATTCAGTACTTC	CASSEYVRGVQWAKNIQYF
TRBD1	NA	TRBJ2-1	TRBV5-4	TGTGCCAGCAGCCGTGAGACAGGGTATGAGCAGTTCTTC	CASSRETGYEQFF
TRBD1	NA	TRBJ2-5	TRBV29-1	TGCAGCGTTGGACAGGGGTTGGAGACCCAGTACTTC	CSVGQGLETQYF
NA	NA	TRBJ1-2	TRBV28	TGTGCCAGCAGTTTGAACTTAGCTAACTATGGCTACACCTTC	CASSLNLANYGYTF
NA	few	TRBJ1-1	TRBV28	TGTGCCAGCCGGGAGAACACTGAAGCTTTCTTT	CASRENTEAFF
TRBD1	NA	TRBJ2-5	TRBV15	TGTGCCACCATTGGACAGGGGGCTGGGAAGACCCAGTACTTC	CATIGQGAGKTQYF
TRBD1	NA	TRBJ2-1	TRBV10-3	TGTGCCATCAGTGCCGACAGGGGAAATGAGCAGTTCTTC	CAISADRGNEQFF
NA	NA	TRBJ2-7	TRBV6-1	TGTGCCAGCAGTGAAGTTAACCGGGGCTACGAGCAGTACTTC	CASSEVNRGYEQYF
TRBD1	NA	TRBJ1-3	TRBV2	TGTGCCAGCAGAGATCCGGGACAGAGGTTGGGAAACACCATATATTTT	CASRDPGQRLGNTIYF
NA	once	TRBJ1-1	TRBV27	TGTGCCAGCAGGTCGGCAGGTTCGCCTGAAGCTTTCTTT	CASRSAGSPEAFF
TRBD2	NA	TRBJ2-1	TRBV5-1	TGCGCCAGCAGCTTGGCGCTAGCGGGAGTTTTTATTAATGAGCAGTTCTTC	CASSLALAGVFINEQFF
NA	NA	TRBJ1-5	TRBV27	TGTGCCAGCAGTCCCGGACAGAATCAGCCCCAGCATTTT	CASSPGQNQPQHF
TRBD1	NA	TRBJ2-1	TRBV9	TGTGCCAGCAGCGTAGGACAGGACAGGGGTGATGAGCAGTTCTTC	CASSVGQDRGDEQFF
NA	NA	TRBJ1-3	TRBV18	TGTGCCAGCTCACCAGAAAACAGCCTCATCTCTGGAAACACCATATATTTT	CASSPENSLISGNTIYF
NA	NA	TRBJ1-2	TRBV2	TGTGCCAGCAGCTCCCCAGGGACTATCCGCTACACCTTC	CASSSPGTIRYTF
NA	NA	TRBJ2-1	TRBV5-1	TGCGCCAGCAGCTCGGGGGGCGGAGCCTCCTACAATGAGCAGTTCTTC	CASSSGGGASYNEQFF
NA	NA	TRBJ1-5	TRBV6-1	TGTGCCAGCACCGGGTGGGATCAGCCCCAGCATTTT	CASTGWDQPQHF
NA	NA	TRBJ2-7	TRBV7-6	TGTGCCAGCAGCTTGGACTATGGGGCTACCTACGAGCAGTACTTC	CASSLDYGATYEQYF
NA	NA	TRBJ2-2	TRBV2	TGTGCCAGCAGACCTTACTCGAACACCGGGGAGCTGTTTTTT	CASRPYSNTGELFF
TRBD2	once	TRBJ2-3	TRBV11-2	TGTGCCAGCAGCTTAGGTTACGGGAGGGCAGATACGCAGTATTTT	CASSLGYGRADTQYF
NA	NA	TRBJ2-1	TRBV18	TGTGCCAGCTCACCAGGTTCTAGCCCCAATGAGCAGTTCTTC	CASSPGSSPNEQFF
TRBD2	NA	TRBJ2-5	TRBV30	TGTGCCTGGAGTGTCCCTAGCGGGTCAACAGAGACCCAGTACTTC	CAWSVPSGSTETQYF
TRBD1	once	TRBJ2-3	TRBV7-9	TGTGCCACCAAGGGGACAGGGGGAGATACGCAGTATTTT	CATKGTGGDTQYF
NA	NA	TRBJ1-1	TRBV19	TGTGCCGCATCGGTACAGGGTTCGGCTGAAGCTTTCTTT	CAASVQGSAEAFF
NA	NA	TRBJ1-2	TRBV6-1	TGTGCCAGCAGTGAGAGACAGTCCAACTATGGCTACACCTTC	CASSERQSNYGYTF
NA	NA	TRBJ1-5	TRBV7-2	TGTGCCAGCAGTACCCGCGGGGGTCAGCCCCAGCATTTT	CASSTRGGQPQHF
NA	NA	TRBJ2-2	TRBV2	TGTGCCAGCGGAGTCTTGTTAAACACCGGGGAGCTGTTTTTT	CASGVLLNTGELFF